What follows are 17 T cell receptor beta chains derived from one specimen sequenced in a study of blood T cell repertoires in COVID-19. The assay was immunoSEQ multiplex PCR, and TCRdb's table has in-frame clones only and misses some. This sample yields over 85,000 clones, of which about 88% are seen a single time; about 19% belongs to the top ten. The sequenced sample consisted of peripheral blood. These TCRs come from a woman of 80 years or more with acute or convalescent COVID-19.

This clone was counted a single time. The chain employs TRBV5-1 and TRBJ1-6, with 7 bases that match TRBD1. This CDR3 has 14 amino acids. Per germline, CDR1 SGHRS and CDR2 YFSETQ. The V segment lost 0 bases and the J segment 9 bases; nucleotides outside the gene matches: 3. CDR3 in DNA: TGCGCCAGCAGCTTGGCGCCAGGGGGTTCACCCCTCCACTTT. This codes for CASSLAPGGSPLHF.

The chain combines TRBV2 with TRBJ1-1; 8 bases align to TRBD1. Germline lookup yields CDR1 SNHLY and CDR2 FYNNEI. The ends lost 7 bases at V and 1 base at J; junction bases unmatched: 8. The CDR3 contains 15 residues. The CDR3 protein is CASTQGQGQNTEAFF. The CDR3 nucleotides are TGTGCCAGCACCCAAGGACAGGGACAGAACACTGAAGCTTTCTTT.

The rearrangement uses TRBV6-6 and TRBJ1-4; TRBD1 matches 7 bases. The CDR3 is made up of 14 amino acids. Trimming cost V 5 bases and J 13 bases; bases outside gene matches: 13. The germline gives CDR1 MNHNY, CDR2 SVGAGI (reference sequence). The CDR3 DNA sequence: TGTGCCAGCAGTACGGACAGGCCCGCCCTGGGACTGTTTTTT. It codes for CASSTDRPALGLFF.

The V and J genes are TRBV5-1 and TRBJ1-5; a possible D gene is TRBD1 (6 bases). This CDR3 is built from 14 residues. The V end was cut by 1 base, the J end by 4 bases, with 9 bases between. CDR1 is SGHRS, CDR2 YFSETQ, per germline. CDR3 coding DNA: TGCGCCAGCAGCTTGACAGGGACAAATCAGCCCCAGCATTTT. It translates to CASSLTGTNQPQHF.

The V and J genes are TRBV5-6 and TRBJ2-4; 9 bases line up with TRBD2. V dropped 4 bases and J dropped 4; count of bases not matched to a gene: 6. The CDR3 is 15 amino acids. The germline CDR1 and CDR2 sequences are SGHDT and YYEEEE. CDR3 DNA: TGTGCCAGCAGCCCCAGCGGGGGGCGGAAAAACATTCAGTACTTC. This encodes CASSPSGGRKNIQYF.

The chain employs TRBV20-1 and TRBJ1-2; no clear D gene. CDR1 and CDR2 (germline): DFQATT, SNEGSKA (reference sequence). Trimming took off 3 bases at V and 7 bases at J, with 15 bases between the two ends. This CDR3 is 13 amino acids long. The CDR3 DNA follows: TGCAGTGCTAGTCAGGAAACCTATCTTGGCTACACCTTC. It codes for CSASQETYLGYTF.

The CDR3 nucleotides read TGTGCCAGCAGCCCTATACAGGGACGTACCTCCTACGAGCAGTACTTC. Amino acids: CASSPIQGRTSYEQYF. The rearrangement links TRBV11-2 to TRBJ2-7; perhaps TRBD1 as D (6 bases). The CDR3 loop spans 16 amino acids. The V gene's germline CDR1 is SGHAT and CDR2 FQNNGV. Trimming removed 5 bases from V and 0 bases from J, with 17 bases in between.

This chain uses TRBV19 with TRBJ2-3; D is unresolved. Trimming shortened V by 5 bases and J by 3 bases, and 18 bases separated the two germline ends. The CDR3 sequence is 16 residues long. Per germline, CDR1 LNHDA and CDR2 SQIVND (reference sequence). The CDR3 coding sequence is TGTGCCAGTAGTCCCCGGAGAGCAGACCCGACAGATACGCAGTATTTT. This sequence encodes CASSPRRADPTDTQYF.

The chain joins TRBV3-1 (or the pseudogene TRBV3-2) to TRBJ1-5, with 9 bases aligning to TRBD1. Germline CDR1 and CDR2: LGHDT and YNNKEL (reference sequence). This CDR3 contains 17 residues. J gave up 6 bases and V 4 bases, and 13 bases lay outside the gene matches. The DNA for the CDR3 is TGTGCCAGCAGCCCCAATAGCCCAGGACAGGGGACTCAGCCCCAGCATTTT. Protein sequence: CASSPNSPGQGTQPQHF.

This clone has only a few counts. The chain has TRBV5-1 and TRBJ2-1; D not certain. This CDR3 contains 15 residues. Looked up from germline, CDR1 is SGHRS and CDR2 is YFSETQ. V was cut by 4 bases and J by 2 bases, with 13 bases left in between. The CDR3 nucleotides read TGCGCCAGCAGCCTATTTAGCCCTACCTACAATGAGCAGTTCTTC. Its protein is CASSLFSPTYNEQFF.

This clone was found a few times. This chain connects TRBV5-1 to TRBJ2-7, with 8 bases that match TRBD1. This CDR3 has 14 amino acids. With 4 bases clipped from V and 3 bases from J, the junction kept 6 bases outside the gene matches. CDR1 is SGHRS, CDR2 YFSETQ, per germline. This CDR3 is CASSRSTGDYEQYF. The CDR3, as DNA: TGCGCCAGCAGCCGTTCGACAGGGGACTACGAGCAGTACTTC.

The V and J genes are TRBV27 and TRBJ2-5; D is unclear. The CDR3 covers 14 residues. V shed 2 bases and J shed 5 bases, with 12 bases lying between them. Germline V CDR1 and CDR2: MNHEY, SMNVEV (reference sequence). CDR3 in DNA: TGTGCCAGCAGTTTACTTGGCGCGGCCGAGACCCAGTACTTC. It encodes CASSLLGAAETQYF.

V usage is TRBV2 and J usage is TRBJ1-1, with no clear D. Germline values: CDR1 SNHLY, CDR2 FYNNEI. The CDR3 is made up of 10 amino acids. V was cut by 2 bases and J by 9 bases, with 4 bases left in between. CDR3 coding DNA: TGTGCCAGCAGTGAAATAAAAGCTTTCTTT. Its protein is CASSEIKAFF.

This chain links TRBV18 with TRBJ1-2; no firm D call. The germline gives CDR1 KGHSH, CDR2 LQKENI. This CDR3 spans 13 amino acids. V was shortened by 2 bases and J by 6 bases, with 10 bases between the two germline ends. The CDR3 DNA sequence: TGTGCCAGCTCACCAATTGAGGGAAATGGCTACACCTTC. Translating it yields CASSPIEGNGYTF.

This rearrangement joins TRBV7-8 to TRBJ1-1, with D unresolved. V was shortened by 5 bases and J by 4 bases, with 11 bases between the two germline ends. The germline V gene has CDR1 SGHVS and CDR2 FQNEAQ. There are 13 residues in the CDR3. The CDR3 region is CASSALRSTEAFF. CDR3 nucleotides: TGTGCCAGCAGCGCACTAAGGAGCACTGAAGCTTTCTTT.

This rearrangement joins TRBV5-1 to TRBJ1-4; 7 bases line up with TRBD1. J gave up 5 bases and V 2 bases, and 3 bases lay outside the gene matches. CDR1 and CDR2 from the germline V gene are SGHRS and YFSETQ. This CDR3 region has 14 residues. The CDR3 bases are TGCGCCAGCAGCTTCCGGGACAGCAATGAAAAACTGTTTTTT. Translating it yields CASSFRDSNEKLFF.

V is TRBV6-5 and J is TRBJ2-5; 14 bases fit TRBD2. Per the germline V gene, CDR1 is MNHEY and CDR2 is SVGAGI. With 2 bases clipped from V and 6 bases from J, the junction kept 5 bases outside the gene matches. The CDR3 extends over 16 amino acids. The CDR3 loop reads CASSYTGLAGGQTQYF. CDR3 nucleotide sequence: TGTGCCAGCAGTTACACTGGACTAGCGGGGGGCCAGACCCAGTACTTC.